The clone carrying this T cell receptor (beta chain) was seen only a few times. This CDR3 is built from 14 residues. Germline lookup yields CDR1 SGHTA and CDR2 FQGTGA. Between the trimmed V and J ends, which lost 3 bases and 9 bases, there was a span of 12 bases. Assay used: immunoSEQ multiplex PCR; TCRdb lists only in-frame clones, some missing. The data hold about 10,000 clones, with approximately 80% observed a single time. The source of the sample is a study of somatic mutations in cytotoxic T cells in rheumatoid arthritis. Sequenced: CD8+ T cells sorted from blood. This TCR came from an adult with rheumatoid arthritis. The chain is built from TRBV7-3 and TRBJ1-6, with no clear D. This chain's CDR3 is CASSFGPSGSPLHF. For the CDR3, the DNA is TGTGCCAGCAGCTTTGGGCCATCGGGTTCACCCCTCCACTTT.